One sample yielded the 30 T cell receptor beta chains listed below, sequenced in a study of response to subunit inactivated influenza vaccine. TCRdb recomputed calls from the RT-PCR reads with MiXCR, one row per CDR3 protein. Found here are 500,000 to 750,000 distinct CDR3 sequences, around 13% of them singletons; the top ten hold over 8.5%. The input for sequencing was PBMCs from blood, taken 11 to 12 days after vaccination. The source is a man aged 50 or older who received an inactivated influenza vaccine.

This clonotype showed up just a few times. The V gene is TRBV20-1, the J gene TRBJ2-7; D unclear. The germline V and J ends were trimmed by 0 bases and 4 bases, with 10 bases remaining between them. The CDR3 sequence is 13 residues long. Germline V gives CDR1 DFQATT, CDR2 SNEGSKA (reference sequence). In DNA, the CDR3 is TGCAGTGCTAGAGATTGGCGAGGATACGAGCAGTACTTC. It is translated as CSARDWRGYEQYF.

The V gene is TRBV7-9, the J gene TRBJ2-1; D tentatively fits TRBD1 or TRBD2 (5 bases each). V lost 4 bases and J lost 9, with 22 bases in between. This CDR3 has 16 amino acids. CDR1 SEHNR and CDR2 FQNEAQ come from the germline V gene (reference sequence). The CDR3 sequence: CASSSPWDLRHTEQFF. In nucleotides, the CDR3 is TGTGCCAGCAGCTCCCCGTGGGACCTACGTCATACTGAGCAGTTCTTC.

This clonotype came up many times. The chain uses TRBV3-1 and TRBJ1-1; D remains unclear. The V end lost 2 bases, the J end lost 0 bases, and 1 base lay between the germline ends. Germline lookup yields CDR1 LGHDT and CDR2 YNNKEL (reference sequence). This CDR3 region has 12 residues. The CDR3 nucleotides read TGTGCCAGCAGCCAAATGAACACTGAAGCTTTCTTT. It encodes CASSQMNTEAFF.

The table lists this clonotype with a few counts. V gene TRBV5-1 combines with J gene TRBJ1-1; a weak D match, TRBD1 (5 bases). The V gene's germline CDR1 is SGHRS and CDR2 YFSETQ. The CDR3 has 16 residues. The ends were cut back, 1 base at V and 1 base at J, with 14 bases in the middle. CDR3 nucleotide sequence: TGCGCCAGCAGCTTGACAGGTCAGGGATGGAACACTGAAGCTTTCTTT. Translated: CASSLTGQGWNTEAFF.

As to this clonotype: A read error is possible here, since a much larger clone lies one base away. This sequence joins TRBV9 and TRBJ2-3; D unresolved. Germline V gene sequence: CDR1 SGDLS, CDR2 YYNGEE. The CDR3 runs to 15 residues. The CDR3 protein is CATSVVWGSADTQYF. The CDR3 DNA reads TGTGCCACCAGCGTAGTTTGGGGAAGCGCAGATACGCAGTATTTT.

This clonotype has a handful of counts. The rearrangement uses TRBV7-9 and TRBJ2-7; D remains unclear. The germline CDR1 and CDR2 sequences are SEHNR and FQNEAQ (reference sequence). This CDR3 contains 12 residues. Between the trimmed V and J ends, which lost 5 bases and 1 base, there was a span of 6 bases. The CDR3 nucleotides read TGTGCCAGCAGCACCCTATCCTACGAGCAGTACTTC. This sequence encodes CASSTLSYEQYF.

The chain joins TRBV21-1 to TRBJ1-5; the DNA was not compared with TRBD1, the D call given in the table. TRBV21-1 is recorded as a pseudogene. The CDR3 contains 16 residues. The CDR3 region is CASSKDYRGFNQPQHF. CDR3 DNA sequence: TGTGCCAGCAGCAAAGACTACAGGGGATTCAATCAGCCCCAGCATTTT.

This clonotype was observed a handful of times. V and J are TRBV20-1 and TRBJ1-5; no firm D call. This CDR3 has 13 residues. The germline V gene has CDR1 DFQATT and CDR2 SNEGSKA (reference sequence). V gave up 3 bases and J gave up 2 bases, with 8 bases separating them. The CDR3, as DNA: TGCAGTGCTAGGTTGGGAGGCAATCAGCCCCAGCATTTT. Its protein product is CSARLGGNQPQHF.

This rearrangement joins TRBV7-9 to TRBJ2-7; 9 nucleotides align to TRBD1. The CDR3 has 15 amino acids. The V gene's germline CDR1 is SEHNR and CDR2 FQNEAQ (reference sequence). The V gene end was trimmed by 0 bases and the J gene end by 6 bases; junction bases not matched to a gene: 6. The CDR3: CASSLAGTGYSEQYF. The CDR3 DNA reads as TGTGCCAGCAGCTTAGCCGGGACAGGGTATTCCGAGCAGTACTTC.

This clonotype showed up just a few times. The chain links TRBV7-9 to TRBJ2-1; D remains unclear. Trimming left V 6 bases short and J 4 bases short, with 13 bases between. The CDR3 contains 14 residues. Germline V gene lookup returns CDR1 SEHNR and CDR2 FQNEAQ (reference sequence). CDR3 sequence reads: CASSRAMGYNEQFF. The CDR3 DNA follows: TGTGCCAGCAGTCGGGCAATGGGTTACAATGAGCAGTTCTTC.

The chain links TRBV7-8 to TRBJ2-3, with D maybe TRBD1 (6 bases). This CDR3 spans 16 amino acids. Germline CDR1 SGHVS, CDR2 FQNEAQ. Deletions cut 5 bases from V and 0 bases from J, with 15 bases between. CDR3 sequence reads: CASSAPRGVSTDTQYF. The CDR3 DNA reads TGTGCCAGCAGCGCCCCCAGGGGCGTAAGCACAGATACGCAGTATTTT.

The genes are TRBV4-2 and TRBJ2-1; D unclear. Germline loops: CDR1 LGHNA, CDR2 YNFKEQ. The CDR3 loop spans 16 amino acids. V was pared by 0 bases and J by 3 bases, with 12 bases between. In DNA, the CDR3 is TGTGCCAGCAGCCAAGAAGGTAGGCCTAGCTACAATGAGCAGTTCTTC. Translated, it gives CASSQEGRPSYNEQFF.

This clonotype occurred a few times. The chain joins TRBV6-1 to TRBJ1-6; perhaps TRBD1 as D (5 bases). V was shortened by 2 bases and J by 7 bases, with 15 bases between the two germline ends. The CDR3 is 16 residues long. Germline V lookup: CDR1 MNHNS, CDR2 SASEGT. CDR3 amino acids: CASSERWIQGNSPLHF. In DNA, the CDR3 is TGTGCCAGCAGTGAACGGTGGATCCAGGGAAATTCACCCCTCCACTTT.

This clonotype was counted between two and nine times. This sequence joins TRBV12-3 or TRBV12-4 and TRBJ2-5, with D possibly called TRBD1 or TRBD2 (5 bases each). CDR3 length: 17 residues. Trimming took off 6 bases at V and 4 bases at J, with 24 bases between the two ends. In DNA form, the CDR3 reads TGTGCCAGCAGAAAAACAGGACTTCCCGGAGGCCCAGAGACCCAGTACTTC. It specifies CASRKTGLPGGPETQYF.

The J gene is TRBJ2-2, the V gene TRBV12-3 or TRBV12-4, with D maybe TRBD2 (6 bases). The CDR3 runs 17 residues. Trimming removed 5 bases at V and 5 bases at J, with 21 bases between. The CDR3 nucleotides read TGTGCCAGCAGTCCTAGAAGGGCGGGGACCGGGACCGGGGAGCTGTTTTTT. Encoded protein: CASSPRRAGTGTGELFF.

The V and J genes are TRBV11-2 and TRBJ2-3; tentatively, D is TRBD1 or TRBD2 (7 bases each). Germline V lookup: CDR1 SGHAT, CDR2 FQNNGV. The germline V and J ends were trimmed by 4 bases and 8 bases, with 13 bases remaining between them. The CDR3 consists of 13 residues. In DNA form, the CDR3 reads TGTGCCAGCAGCTCCAGGGGGGGCGGTACGCAGTATTTT. Amino acid sequence: CASSSRGGGTQYF.

This clonotype showed up just a few times. The rearrangement uses TRBV20-1 and TRBJ1-2; D is possibly TRBD1 (6 bases). The V end lost 5 bases, the J end lost 5 bases, and 15 bases lay between the germline ends. The CDR3 runs 13 residues. From germline, CDR1 is DFQATT and CDR2 SNEGSKA (reference sequence). The CDR3 nucleotides read TGCAGTGCTTCGGACAGTTCGACGTATGGCTACACCTTC. This codes for CSASDSSTYGYTF.

The CDR3 DNA reads TGCAGTGCTAGAGTCCGGGGCCCAGAGACCCAGTACTTC. Protein: CSARVRGPETQYF. V gene TRBV20-1 combines with J gene TRBJ2-5; D tentatively fits TRBD1 or TRBD2 (5 bases each). Looked up from germline, CDR1 is DFQATT and CDR2 is SNEGSKA (reference sequence). This CDR3 has 13 amino acids. The V end lost 1 base, the J end lost 4 bases, and 10 bases lay between the germline ends.

The chain has TRBV4-1 and TRBJ2-4, with D unclear. With 0 bases removed from V and 0 bases from J, the gap between germline ends came to 9 bases. The CDR3 spans 16 residues. The germline V gene encodes CDR1 MGHRA and CDR2 YSYEKL. The CDR3 DNA is TGCGCCAGCAGCCAAGATAAACGTTTAGCCAAAAACATTCAGTACTTC. Its translation: CASSQDKRLAKNIQYF.

This clonotype was detected ten times or more. One end of the junction is discordant with germline, which a read error may explain. V usage is TRBV7-9 and J usage is TRBJ2-3, with D possibly matching TRBD1 (6 bases). This CDR3 is 15 amino acids long. CDR1 and CDR2 from the germline V gene are SEHNR and FQNEAQ (reference sequence). CDR3: CASSLREQGSDTQFF. Written as DNA, the CDR3 is TGTGCCAGCAGCCTCCGTGAACAGGGTTCCGATACGCAGTTTTTT.

J is TRBJ1-5 and V is TRBV7-9, with TRBD1 identical over 9 bases. Germline CDR1 is SEHNR and CDR2 is FQNEAQ (reference sequence). With 1 base clipped from V and 1 base from J, the junction kept 5 bases outside the gene matches. CDR3 size: 17 residues. This CDR3 reads CASSLGTGATSNQPQHF. CDR3 bases: TGTGCCAGCAGCTTAGGGACAGGGGCGACCAGCAATCAGCCCCAGCATTTT. Full variable domain (missing parts from reference TRBV7-9 and TRBJ1-5): DTGVSQNPRHKITKRGQNVTFRCDPISEHNRLYWYRQTLGQGPEFLTYFQNEAQLEKSRLLSDRFSAERPKGSFSTLEIQRTEQGDSAMYLCASSLGTGATSNQPQHFGDGTRLSIL.

The rearrangement uses TRBV20-1 and TRBJ2-5, with TRBD2 identical over 10 bases. This CDR3 is 15 amino acids long. Germline V CDR1 and CDR2: DFQATT, SNEGSKA (reference sequence). J was trimmed by 2 bases and V by 1 base; bases with no gene match: 4. The CDR3, as DNA: TGCAGTGCTAGAGTTGGGACTAGCGTACAAGAGACCCAGTACTTC. Protein: CSARVGTSVQETQYF.

Written as DNA, the CDR3 is TGTGCCATCAGTGACCCCGGGGTCAATGAAAAACTGTTTTTT. This encodes CAISDPGVNEKLFF. The chain joins TRBV10-3 to TRBJ1-4, with D hard to call. The CDR3 has 14 amino acids. From germline, CDR1 is ENHRY and CDR2 SYGVKD. The germline V and J ends were trimmed by 3 bases and 5 bases, with 10 bases remaining between them.

The sample holds a few counts of this clonotype. This sequence joins TRBV28 and TRBJ1-5, with TRBD1 identical over 7 bases. Germline V gene lookup returns CDR1 MDHEN and CDR2 SYDVKM. The CDR3 contains 16 residues. The junction had 8 bases not matched to a gene; V was cut back by 3 bases and J by 3 bases. The CDR3 nucleotides read TGTGCCAGCAGTTTTAACAGGGGAAAGATCAATCAGCCCCAGCATTTT. Its translation is CASSFNRGKINQPQHF.

J is TRBJ2-3 and V is TRBV6-2 or TRBV6-3; unclear D gene. The CDR3 is 12 amino acids. The germline V and J ends were trimmed by 9 bases and 2 bases, with 9 bases remaining between them. Germline loops: CDR1 MNHEY, CDR2 SVGEGT. In DNA, the CDR3 is TGTGCCAGTAACAGTAACACAGATACGCAGTATTTT. As protein: CASNSNTDTQYF.

This clonotype occurred many times. The rearrangement links TRBV7-6 to TRBJ2-7, with TRBD2 identical over 13 bases. The trim removed 4 bases at V and 7 bases at J, leaving 4 bases unmatched. The CDR3 is made up of 14 amino acids. CDR1 and CDR2 (germline): SGHVS, FNYEAQ. The CDR3 reads CASSSWTSGGEQYF. The DNA of the CDR3 is TGTGCCAGCAGCTCATGGACTAGCGGGGGTGAGCAGTACTTC.

This clonotype was seen repeatedly, ten times or more. This chain uses TRBV5-1 with TRBJ2-7; D uncertain. Between the trimmed V and J ends, which lost 2 bases and 1 base, there was a span of 7 bases. The germline V gene encodes CDR1 SGHRS and CDR2 YFSETQ. The length of the CDR3 is 13 residues. CDR3 DNA sequence: TGCGCCAGCAGCTTCGGTGTTTCCTACGAGCAGTACTTC. Translating gives CASSFGVSYEQYF. Together with reference TRBV5-1 and TRBJ2-7, the CDR3 gives the full variable domain: KAGVTQTPRYLIKTRGQQVTLSCSPISGHRSVSWYQQTPGQGLQFLFEYFSETQRNKGNFPGRFSGRQFSNSRSEMNVSTLELGDSALYLCASSFGVSYEQYFGPGTRLTVT.

V usage is TRBV6-2 or TRBV6-3 and J usage is TRBJ2-1; no firm D call. This CDR3 has 15 amino acids. The germline gives CDR1 MNHEY, CDR2 SVGEGT. The germline V and J ends were trimmed by 3 bases and 5 bases, with 14 bases remaining between them. Here the CDR3 DNA reads TGTGCCAGCAGTTATAGGGCACTTCGGGACAATGAGCAGTTCTTC. The encoded protein is CASSYRALRDNEQFF.

This clonotype was found a few times. This chain connects TRBV4-3 to TRBJ2-7; TRBD1 agrees at 7 bases. The germline CDR1 and CDR2 sequences are LGHNA and YSLEER. The CDR3 is made up of 13 amino acids. After removal of 3 bases from V and 5 bases from J, the junction contained 4 bases not matched to a gene. CDR3 loop: CASSHQGGDEQYF. The DNA of the CDR3 is TGCGCCAGCAGCCATCAAGGGGGCGACGAGCAGTACTTC.

V usage is TRBV5-1 and J usage is TRBJ2-7; unclear D gene. Germline CDR1 and CDR2: SGHRS and YFSETQ. This CDR3 is 12 amino acids long. V dropped 7 bases and J dropped 0 bases, with 8 bases sitting between them. The CDR3, as DNA: TGCGCCAGCCTGGCCTCCTCCTACGAGCAGTACTTC. Translated, it gives CASLASSYEQYF.